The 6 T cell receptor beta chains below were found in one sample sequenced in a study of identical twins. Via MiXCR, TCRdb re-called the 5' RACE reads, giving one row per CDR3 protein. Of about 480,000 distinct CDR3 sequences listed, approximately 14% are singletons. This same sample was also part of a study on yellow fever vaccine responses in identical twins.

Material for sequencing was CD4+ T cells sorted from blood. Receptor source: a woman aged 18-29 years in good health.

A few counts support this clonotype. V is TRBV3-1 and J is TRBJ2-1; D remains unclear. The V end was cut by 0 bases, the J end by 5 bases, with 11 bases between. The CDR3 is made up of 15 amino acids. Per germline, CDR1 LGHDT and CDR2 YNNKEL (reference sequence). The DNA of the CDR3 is TGTGCCAGCAGCCAAGATGGTTGGCCAAACAATGAGCAGTTCTTC. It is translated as CASSQDGWPNNEQFF.

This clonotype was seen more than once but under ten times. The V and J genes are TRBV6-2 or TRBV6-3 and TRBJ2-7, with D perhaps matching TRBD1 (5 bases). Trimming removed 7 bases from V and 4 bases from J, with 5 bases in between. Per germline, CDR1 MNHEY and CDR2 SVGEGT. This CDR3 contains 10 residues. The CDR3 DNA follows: TGTGCCAGCACAGGGTACGAGCAGTACTTC. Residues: CASTGYEQYF.

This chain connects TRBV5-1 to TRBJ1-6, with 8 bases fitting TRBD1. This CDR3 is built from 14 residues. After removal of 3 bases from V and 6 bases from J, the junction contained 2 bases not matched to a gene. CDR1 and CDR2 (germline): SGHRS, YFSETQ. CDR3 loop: CASSWTGFNSPLHF. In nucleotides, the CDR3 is TGCGCCAGCAGCTGGACAGGGTTTAATTCACCCCTCCACTTT. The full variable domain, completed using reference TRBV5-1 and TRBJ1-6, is KAGVTQTPRYLIKTRGQQVTLSCSPISGHRSVSWYQQTPGQGLQFLFEYFSETQRNKGNFPGRFSGRQFSNSRSEMNVSTLELGDSALYLCASSWTGFNSPLHFGNGTRLTVT.

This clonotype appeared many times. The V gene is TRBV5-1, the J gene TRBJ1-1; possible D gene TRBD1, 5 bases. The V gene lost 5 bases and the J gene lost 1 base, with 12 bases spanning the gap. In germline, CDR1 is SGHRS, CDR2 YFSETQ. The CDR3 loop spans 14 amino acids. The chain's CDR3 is CASRNRTSNTEAFF. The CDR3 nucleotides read TGCGCCAGCAGGAACAGGACCTCGAACACTGAAGCTTTCTTT.

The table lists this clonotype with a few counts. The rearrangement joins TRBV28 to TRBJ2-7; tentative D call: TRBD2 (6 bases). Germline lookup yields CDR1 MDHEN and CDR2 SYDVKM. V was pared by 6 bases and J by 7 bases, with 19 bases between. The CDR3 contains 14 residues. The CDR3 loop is CASRSPAGSREQYF. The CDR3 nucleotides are TGTGCCAGCAGGAGCCCTGCGGGATCTAGGGAGCAGTACTTC.

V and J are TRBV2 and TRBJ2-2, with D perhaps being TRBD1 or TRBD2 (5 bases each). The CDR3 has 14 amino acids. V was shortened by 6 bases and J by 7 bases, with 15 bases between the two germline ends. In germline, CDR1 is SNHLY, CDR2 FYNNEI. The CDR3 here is CASSPDGASGELFF. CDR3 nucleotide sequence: TGTGCCAGCAGCCCTGACGGGGCTAGCGGGGAGCTGTTTTTT.